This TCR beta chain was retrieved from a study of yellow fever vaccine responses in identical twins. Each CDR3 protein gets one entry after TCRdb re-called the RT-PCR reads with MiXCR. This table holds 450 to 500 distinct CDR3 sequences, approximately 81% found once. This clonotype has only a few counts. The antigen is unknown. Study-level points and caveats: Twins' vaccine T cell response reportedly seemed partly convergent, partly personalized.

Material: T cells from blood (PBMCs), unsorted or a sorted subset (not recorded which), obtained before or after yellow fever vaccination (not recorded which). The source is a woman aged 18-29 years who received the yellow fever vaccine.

CDR3 in DNA: TGCGCCAGCAAAGGGGGTTTGACTGAAGCTTTCTTT. Protein sequence: CASKGGLTEAFF. V gene TRBV23-1 combines with J gene TRBJ1-1, with D possibly TRBD1 on 6 matching bases. TRBV23-1 is given ORF status, its function remaining uncertain. This CDR3 contains 12 residues. Trimming left V 7 bases short and J 5 bases short, with 11 bases between.